Here is one T cell receptor beta chain with its context. This sample is drawn from a study of blood T cells in healthy people across ages. The authors ran a second PCR of roughly 7 to 11 cycles using a sample-barcoded 5' primer and a J-beta primer mix. TCRdb recomputed calls from the 5' RACE reads with MiXCR, one row per CDR3 protein. The table has about 640,000 distinct CDR3 sequences, 45% to 65% seen once; the top ten hold roughly 34%. The junction had 1 base not matched to a gene; V was cut back by 1 base and J by 3 bases. Per germline, CDR1 LGHDT and CDR2 YNNKEL (reference sequence). The CDR3 runs 15 residues.

This sequence originates from a man in his fifties or sixties in good health. The chain employs TRBV3-1 and TRBJ2-2; 8 bases align to TRBD1. Sequencing was performed on blood. CDR3 nucleotide sequence: TGTGCCAGCAGCCAAGCGGACAGGGACACCGGGGAGCTGTTTTTT. This translates into CASSQADRDTGELFF.